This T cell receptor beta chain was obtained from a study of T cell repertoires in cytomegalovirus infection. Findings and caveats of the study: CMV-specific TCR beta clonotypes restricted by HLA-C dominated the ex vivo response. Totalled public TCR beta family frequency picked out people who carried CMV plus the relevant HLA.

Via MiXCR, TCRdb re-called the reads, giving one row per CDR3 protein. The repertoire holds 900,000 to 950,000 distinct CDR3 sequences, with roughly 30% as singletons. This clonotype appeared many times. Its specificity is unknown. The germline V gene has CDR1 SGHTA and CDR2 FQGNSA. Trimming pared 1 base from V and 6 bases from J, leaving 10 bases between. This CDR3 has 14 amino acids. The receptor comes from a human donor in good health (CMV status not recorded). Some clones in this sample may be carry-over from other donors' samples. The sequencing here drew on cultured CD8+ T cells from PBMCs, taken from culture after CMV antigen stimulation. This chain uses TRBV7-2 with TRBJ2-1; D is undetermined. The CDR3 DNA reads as TGTGCCAGCAGCTTAGTTCCTCTAAGCAATGAGCAGTTCTTC. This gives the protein CASSLVPLSNEQFF.